The 26 T cell receptor beta chains listed next were all sequenced from one sample in a study of control samples from healthy donors and cancer patients. The assay was immunoSEQ multiplex PCR, and TCRdb's table has in-frame clones only and misses some. The sample shows more than 85,000 clones, around 89% of them seen only once. The specimen sequenced was blood. The receptor source for this set is a woman aged 50 to 60 in good health.

In the case of this clone: Other DNA sequences in this specimen translate into the identical CDR3. V and J are TRBV9 and TRBJ2-3; D unresolved. Deletions cut 0 bases from V and 1 base from J, with 0 bases between. The CDR3 totals 12 residues. Germline V lookup: CDR1 SGDLS, CDR2 YYNGEE. The CDR3 here is CASSVGTDTQYF. CDR3 DNA: TGTGCCAGCAGCGTAGGCACAGATACGCAGTATTTT.

This chain connects TRBV5-6 to TRBJ2-7, with 9 bases lining up with TRBD1. The CDR3 consists of 14 residues. In germline, CDR1 is SGHDT, CDR2 YYEEEE. V trimming: 3 bases; J trimming: 3 bases; junction bases outside the gene matches: 4. The CDR3 nucleotides read TGTGCCAGCAGCTGGGGGACAGGGCTCTACGAGCAGTACGTC. Protein sequence: CASSWGTGLYEQYV.

The V gene is TRBV7-2, the J gene TRBJ2-3; 9 nucleotides match TRBD1. Germline V gene lookup returns CDR1 SGHTA and CDR2 FQGNSA. The J segment lost 0 bases and the V segment lost 2 bases, leaving 6 bases of the junction unmatched. The length of the CDR3 is 17 residues. The CDR3 region is CASSLYVGTGSTDTQYF. CDR3 bases: TGTGCCAGCAGCTTATACGTTGGGACAGGGAGCACAGATACGCAGTATTTT.

The CDR3 here is CASSVSPLNTEAFF. The CDR3 bases are TGTGCCAGCAGCGTATCACCTCTGAACACTGAAGCTTTCTTT. The gene calls are TRBV9 and TRBJ1-1, with D unclear. The V gene lost 1 base and the J gene lost 0 bases, with 7 bases spanning the gap. The CDR3 has 14 residues. Germline V lookup: CDR1 SGDLS, CDR2 YYNGEE. The variable domain in full, completed from reference TRBV9 and TRBJ1-1, reads DSGVTQTPKHLITATGQRVTLRCSPRSGDLSVYWYQQSLDQGLQFLIQYYNGEERAKGNILERFSAQQFPDLHSELNLSSLELGDSALYFCASSVSPLNTEAFFGQGTRLTVV.

The chain uses TRBV7-8 and TRBJ2-1, with TRBD2 matching over 8 bases. CDR3 length equals 15 residues. Trimming took 4 bases from V and 5 from J; bases not matched to a gene: 7. The germline V gene encodes CDR1 SGHVS and CDR2 FQNEAQ. This CDR3 is CASSWGLVTHNEQFF. In nucleotides, the CDR3 is TGTGCCAGCAGCTGGGGACTAGTTACTCACAATGAGCAGTTCTTC. Filled out from reference TRBV7-8 and TRBJ2-1, the complete variable domain reads GAGVSQSPRYKVAKRGQDVALRCDPISGHVSLFWYQQALGQGPEFLTYFQNEAQLDKSGLPSDRFFAERPEGSVSTLKIQRTQQEDSAVYLCASSWGLVTHNEQFFGPGTRLTVL.

The rearrangement links TRBV19 to TRBJ2-1; D may be TRBD2 (6 bases). V lost 1 base and J lost 4, with 11 bases in between. This CDR3 has 15 residues. Per germline, CDR1 LNHDA and CDR2 SQIVND (reference sequence). The CDR3 region is CASSIGVAVYNEQFF. The CDR3 DNA follows: TGTGCCAGTAGTATAGGGGTAGCGGTATACAATGAGCAGTTCTTC.

V gene TRBV5-1 combines with J gene TRBJ2-5; D call uncertain. The germline V gene encodes CDR1 SGHRS and CDR2 YFSETQ. Between the trimmed V and J ends, which lost 0 bases and 1 base, there was a span of 1 base. CDR3 size: 12 residues. The CDR3: CASSLAQETQYF. CDR3 DNA sequence: TGCGCCAGCAGCTTGGCCCAAGAGACCCAGTACTTC.

The chain combines TRBV19 with TRBJ2-6, with D possibly being TRBD1 or TRBD2 (5 bases each). The CDR3 has 15 residues. Germline CDR1 LNHDA, CDR2 SQIVND (reference sequence). The V and J ends lost 5 bases and 2 bases respectively, with 10 bases between them. The DNA of the CDR3 is TGTGCCAGTAGTGACGTGGGGGCTGGGGCCAACGTCCTGACTTTC. Amino acids: CASSDVGAGANVLTF.

This clone has more than one count but fewer than ten. This CDR3 is also generated by other DNA sequences in the sample. The CDR3, as DNA: TGTGCCAGCAGTTTATCATGGACAGGGGGTCAGCCCCAGCATTTT. Translated, it gives CASSLSWTGGQPQHF. V is TRBV27 and J is TRBJ1-5, with 10 positions matching TRBD1. The CDR3 sequence is 15 residues long. V lost 0 bases and J lost 6; bases outside the gene matches: 2. Looked up from germline, CDR1 is MNHEY and CDR2 is SMNVEV (reference sequence).

This chain uses TRBV5-5 with TRBJ1-6; D is possibly TRBD1 (5 bases). This CDR3 has 13 amino acids. Germline loops: CDR1 SGHKS, CDR2 YYEKEE (reference sequence). V shed 5 bases and J shed 6 bases, with 9 bases lying between them. The CDR3 DNA follows: TGTGCCAGCAGTGTGCAGGGTAATTCACCCCTCCACTTT. It translates to CASSVQGNSPLHF.

This sequence joins TRBV6-6 and TRBJ2-3; D could derive from TRBD1 or TRBD2 (5 bases each). This CDR3 has 16 amino acids. CDR1 is MNHNY, CDR2 SVGAGI, per germline (reference sequence). Trimming cost V 0 bases and J 7 bases, with 17 bases left between them. The CDR3 nucleotides are TGTGCCAGCAGTTACTCGATTGTGGGGGTGCAGAATACGCAGTATTTT. Encoded protein: CASSYSIVGVQNTQYF.

The V call is TRBV27, the J call TRBJ1-6; D unresolved. Germline V lookup: CDR1 MNHEY, CDR2 SMNVEV (reference sequence). V dropped 6 bases and J dropped 7 bases, with 16 bases sitting between them. The CDR3 runs 15 residues. CDR3 residues: CASRSQKGWNSPLHF. DNA for the CDR3: TGTGCCAGCAGATCGCAAAAAGGGTGGAATTCACCCCTCCACTTT.

This chain uses TRBV10-3 with TRBJ2-1, with D maybe TRBD2 (5 bases). Per germline, CDR1 ENHRY and CDR2 SYGVKD. Deletions cut 2 bases from V and 4 bases from J, with 9 bases between. The CDR3 has 14 amino acids. CDR3 protein: CAISERGAYNEQFF. In DNA form, the CDR3 reads TGTGCCATCAGTGAGCGGGGAGCATACAATGAGCAGTTCTTC.

This rearrangement joins TRBV29-1 to TRBJ1-4; D is uncertain. The CDR3 runs to 13 residues. From germline, CDR1 is SQVTM and CDR2 ANQGSEA. V was clipped by 4 bases and J by 8 bases, with 14 bases between them. This CDR3 reads CSVGPRLGEKLFF. CDR3 in DNA: TGCAGCGTTGGGCCCCGGCTCGGGGAAAAACTGTTTTTT.

The table lists this clone with a few counts. This chain connects TRBV7-2 to TRBJ1-2; 7 nucleotides agree with TRBD1. J gave up 4 bases and V 1 base, and 12 bases lay outside the gene matches. CDR1 and CDR2 from the germline V gene are SGHTA and FQGNSA. There are 17 residues in the CDR3. The CDR3 spells CASSLGPGGGTSYGYTF. The CDR3 DNA sequence: TGTGCCAGCAGCTTAGGACCAGGGGGGGGAACTTCCTATGGCTACACCTTC.

The chain is built from TRBV5-6 and TRBJ1-1, with TRBD1 identical over 7 bases. There are 13 residues in the CDR3. Germline V gene data show CDR1 as SGHDT and CDR2 as YYEEEE. The trim removed 2 bases at V and 5 bases at J, leaving 3 bases unmatched. The CDR3, as DNA: TGTGCCAGCAGCTTCTCAGGGGGGACTGAAGCTTTCTTT. Translated: CASSFSGGTEAFF.

There are a few counts of this clone. V is TRBV27 and J is TRBJ1-2; D possibly corresponds to TRBD1 (6 bases). The CDR3 length is 14 residues. Germline CDR1 is MNHEY and CDR2 is SMNVEV (reference sequence). V was clipped by 5 bases and J by 7 bases, with 17 bases between them. CDR3 residues: CASSPSAGALGYTF. The CDR3 DNA follows: TGTGCCAGCAGTCCCTCAGCAGGGGCTCTTGGCTACACCTTC.

This chain links TRBV5-5 with TRBJ1-1, with D possibly matching TRBD1 (5 bases). Germline CDR1 is SGHKS and CDR2 is YYEKEE (reference sequence). The V gene lost 5 bases and the J gene lost 7 bases, with 9 bases spanning the gap. The CDR3 runs to 11 residues. CDR3 sequence: CASRHDSEAFF. For the CDR3, the DNA is TGTGCCAGCAGACACGACAGTGAAGCTTTCTTT.

This chain uses TRBV18 with TRBJ2-5, with D uncertain. The V and J ends lost 2 bases and 2 bases respectively, with 12 bases between them. Germline V gene sequence: CDR1 KGHSH, CDR2 LQKENI. The CDR3 totals 15 residues. CDR3 residues: CASSPKGLVQETQYF. The CDR3 bases are TGTGCCAGCTCACCAAAAGGATTAGTTCAAGAGACCCAGTACTTC.

This clone has just one count. The chain combines TRBV6-5 with TRBJ1-2; 7 bases align to TRBD1. The germline V gene encodes CDR1 MNHEY and CDR2 SVGAGI. The CDR3 runs 13 residues. V shed 4 bases, J shed 8 bases, and the junction held 7 bases outside the gene matches. Here the CDR3 reads CASSSDRSDGYTF. The CDR3 bases are TGTGCCAGCAGTTCGGACAGGTCTGACGGCTACACCTTC.

This chain uses TRBV7-2 with TRBJ2-3; perhaps TRBD1 as D (6 bases). CDR1 and CDR2 (germline): SGHTA, FQGNSA. The CDR3 is made up of 15 amino acids. V shed 1 base and J shed 5 bases, with 13 bases lying between them. CDR3 region: CASSLGARGLDTQYF. The DNA of the CDR3 is TGTGCCAGCAGCTTAGGGGCCAGGGGCCTAGATACGCAGTATTTT.

This chain's CDR3 is CASSLGGRSSGNTIYF. The CDR3 DNA reads as TGTGCCAGCAGCTTGGGGGGCAGATCCTCTGGAAACACCATATATTTT. The chain is built from TRBV5-4 and TRBJ1-3, with D possibly TRBD1 on 5 matching bases. The germline V gene encodes CDR1 SGHNT and CDR2 YYREEE (reference sequence). The CDR3 consists of 16 residues. V was shortened by 0 bases and J by 0 bases, with 10 bases between the two germline ends. The whole variable domain, filled in from reference TRBV5-4 and TRBJ1-3, reads ETGVTQSPTHLIKTRGQQVTLRCSSQSGHNTVSWYQQALGQGPQFIFQYYREEENGRGNFPPRFSGLQFPNYSSELNVNALELDDSALYLCASSLGGRSSGNTIYFGEGSWLTVV.

This sequence joins TRBV11-2 and TRBJ2-3, with 10 bases matching TRBD2. Germline V gene sequence: CDR1 SGHAT, CDR2 FQNNGV. Trimming removed 5 bases from V and 6 bases from J; junction bases left unmatched: 11. The CDR3 sequence is 16 residues long. The CDR3: CASSLIAGGWGDTQYF. CDR3 nucleotides: TGTGCCAGCAGCCTTATAGCGGGAGGTTGGGGGGATACGCAGTATTTT. Filled out from reference TRBV11-2 and TRBJ2-3, the complete variable domain reads EAGVAQSPRYKIIEKRQSVAFWCNPISGHATLYWYQQILGQGPKLLIQFQNNGVVDDSQLPKDRFSAERLKGVDSTLKIQPAKLEDSAVYLCASSLIAGGWGDTQYFGPGTRLTVL.

V usage is TRBV19 and J usage is TRBJ1-1; no definite D call. CDR1 is LNHDA and CDR2 is SQIVND in the germline V gene (reference sequence). This CDR3 has 15 residues. The V end lost 7 bases, the J end lost 2 bases, and 17 bases lay between the germline ends. CDR3 DNA: TGTGCCAGTAATAAGCAAACGTGGGGAAACACTGAAGCTTTCTTT. Translated, it gives CASNKQTWGNTEAFF.

The rearrangement joins TRBV9 to TRBJ2-3; the D call may be TRBD1 or TRBD2 (5 bases each). The CDR3 covers 16 residues. CDR1 is SGDLS and CDR2 is YYNGEE in the germline V gene. Trimming left V 4 bases short and J 2 bases short, with 17 bases between. CDR3 nucleotides: TGTGCCAGCAGCTACAAACCGGGGCTTTACACAGATACGCAGTATTTT. Protein: CASSYKPGLYTDTQYF.

The chain has TRBV6-4 and TRBJ2-1, with D possibly TRBD2 on 5 matching bases. Germline CDR1 MRHNA, CDR2 SNTAGT. The CDR3 is 14 amino acids. Trimming took off 3 bases at V and 2 bases at J, with 8 bases between the two ends. The CDR3 is CASSDSDTYNEQFF. The CDR3 region has the DNA TGTGCCAGCAGTGATAGCGATACCTACAATGAGCAGTTCTTC.